This T cell receptor (beta chain) emerged from a study of metastatic and nonmetastatic thyroid tumors. This clone was counted at least ten times. The sample contains more than one DNA sequence encoding this CDR3. The CDR3 has 18 amino acids. V dropped 1 base and J dropped 2 bases, with 15 bases sitting between them. Germline CDR1 reads SGHTA; CDR2 reads FQGTGA. All patients were untreated before thyroid surgery. MiXCR was used by TCRdb to re-call the PCR reads. The repertoire includes some 40,000 clones, roughly 14% of them detected once, and 9% to 9.5% sits in the top ten. The origin of this receptor is a female donor with papillary thyroid cancer or a benign thyroid nodule (not recorded which). Some clones in this sample may be carry-over from other donors' samples. Sequencing was done on a sample of blood. This rearrangement joins TRBV7-3 to TRBJ2-6; D gene ambiguous. DNA for the CDR3: TGTGCCAGCAGCTTAAGCAGCAGCTTCACGGCTGGGGCCAACGTCCTGACTTTC. Translating gives CASSLSSSFTAGANVLTF.